The 28 T cell receptor beta chains in this list originate from one sample, sequenced in a study of T cells expressing NK-cell markers. TCRdb re-called the 5' RACE reads and gives one entry per CDR3 protein, without DNA. In total, the table holds about 30,000 distinct CDR3 sequences. The sample was blood T cells: a sorted CD56 or NKG2C T cell subset, CD4+ or CD8+ T cells, or bulk PBMC T cells (not recorded which). The receptors shown here come from a woman between 18 and 70 years old in good health.

This chain uses TRBV6-1 with TRBJ2-7. Germline V gene sequence: CDR1 MNHNS, CDR2 SASEGT. CDR3 length equals 13 residues. This CDR3 reads CASNRQEPYEQYF.

V is TRBV13 and J is TRBJ2-2; absent DNA, TCRdb's TRBD2 call cannot be checked. The CDR3 spans 14 residues. Germline loops: CDR1 PRHDT, CDR2 FYEKMQ (reference sequence). The chain's CDR3 is CASSLGTGVGELFF. The variable domain in full, with the rest retrieved from reference TRBV13 and TRBJ2-2, is AAGVIQSPRHLIKEKRETATLKCYPIPRHDTVYWYQQGPGQDPQFLISFYEKMQSDKGSIPDRFSAQQFSDYHSELNMSSLELGDSALYFCASSLGTGVGELFFGEGSRLTVL.

The chain has TRBV27 and TRBJ1-3; lacking DNA, the TRBD1 call made by TCRdb goes unchecked. CDR1 is MNHEY and CDR2 is SMNVEV in the germline V gene (reference sequence). CDR3 length: 17 residues. CDR3 sequence reads: CASRSGTELLSGNTIYF.

This rearrangement joins TRBV14 to TRBJ2-1; TCRdb calls TRBD2, which cannot be checked without DNA. The CDR3 spans 15 residues. Germline assignment: CDR1 SGHDN and CDR2 FVKESK. CDR3: CASSRLAGRVDEQFF.

The rearrangement uses TRBV6-5 and TRBJ1-2. The CDR3 consists of 12 residues. From germline, CDR1 is MNHEY and CDR2 SVGAGI. CDR3 sequence: CASTSAGHGYTF.

CDR3 residues: CASGDRGLGEQYF. The chain recombines TRBV27 with TRBJ2-7; without DNA, the TCRdb call of TRBD1 cannot be checked. The CDR3 sequence is 13 residues long. Germline values: CDR1 MNHEY, CDR2 SMNVEV (reference sequence).

The CDR3 region is CASSVPRQGGGDEQFF. The chain uses TRBV9 and TRBJ2-1; the TRBD1 assignment by TCRdb is unverifiable without DNA. CDR1 is SGDLS, CDR2 YYNGEE, per germline. CDR3 length: 16 residues.

The chain joins TRBV18 to TRBJ2-7; TCRdb returns TRBD1, unconfirmable since there is no DNA. The CDR3 loop spans 15 amino acids. The germline V gene encodes CDR1 KGHSH and CDR2 LQKENI. The CDR3 region is CATVRETQSSYEQYF.

This chain uses TRBV24-1 with TRBJ2-3; TCRdb selects TRBD2, and the lack of DNA leaves this call unchecked. The CDR3 runs 15 residues. Germline CDR1 KGHDR, CDR2 SFDVKD. CDR3 amino acids: CATSLSREFGDTQYF.

The chain combines TRBV10-3 with TRBJ2-5; TCRdb reports TRBD1, a call that lacks DNA to check it against. The CDR3 runs to 16 residues. The germline V gene encodes CDR1 ENHRY and CDR2 SYGVKD. CDR3 region: CAISALTGGLQETQYF.

The CDR3 is CASSQGQREGNEQFF. This chain uses TRBV3-1 with TRBJ2-1; TCRdb lists TRBD2, though no DNA is available to test this call. CDR3 length: 15 residues. Germline V lookup: CDR1 LGHDT, CDR2 YNNKEL (reference sequence).

CDR3 protein: CASSQGTSGGYEQYF. This rearrangement joins TRBV6-4 to TRBJ2-7; checking the TCRdb D call of TRBD2 is not possible without DNA. Germline CDR1 MRHNA, CDR2 SNTAGT. CDR3 size: 15 residues.

CDR3 loop: CASSFPASGGDLLTGELFF. The chain links TRBV12-3 or TRBV12-4 to TRBJ2-2; TCRdb reports TRBD2, a call that lacks DNA to check it against. The CDR3 covers 19 residues.

This chain uses TRBV12-5 with TRBJ2-3; without DNA, the TCRdb call of TRBD2 cannot be checked. The length of the CDR3 is 17 residues. In germline, CDR1 is LGHNT, CDR2 FRNRAP. The chain's CDR3 is CASGFASGTPSTDTQYF.

This CDR3 reads CASSERRGPSGDEQFF. The V gene is TRBV4-1, the J gene TRBJ2-1; without DNA, the TCRdb call of TRBD2 cannot be checked. The CDR3 extends over 16 amino acids. CDR1 is MGHRA and CDR2 is YSYEKL in the germline V gene.

This chain uses TRBV6-5 with TRBJ2-3; there is no DNA to check the TCRdb D call of TRBD1. The CDR3 covers 14 residues. Looked up from germline, CDR1 is MNHEY and CDR2 is SVGAGI. CDR3 protein: CASSYLQGADTQYF.

The J gene is TRBJ2-5, the V gene TRBV4-1. CDR1 MGHRA and CDR2 YSYEKL come from the germline V gene. The CDR3 extends over 15 amino acids. This CDR3 reads CASSPVGGAAETQYF.

The chain combines TRBV19 with TRBJ2-1. The CDR3 has 15 residues. Germline V gene sequence: CDR1 LNHDA, CDR2 SQIVND (reference sequence). The CDR3 sequence: CASSIDQSSYNEQFF.

The chain is built from TRBV7-9 and TRBJ2-7. Germline V gene sequence: CDR1 SEHNR, CDR2 FQNEAQ (reference sequence). The CDR3 runs to 13 residues. The CDR3 spells CASSLAIQNEQYF.

The chain links TRBV4-2 to TRBJ2-7; TCRdb picks TRBD1, but there is no DNA to check that call. The CDR3 length is 11 residues. Germline V lookup: CDR1 LGHNA, CDR2 YNFKEQ. This CDR3 is CASSHGNEQYF.

The chain carries TRBV7-9 and TRBJ2-7. The CDR3 extends over 14 amino acids. Germline V gene sequence: CDR1 SEHNR, CDR2 FQNEAQ (reference sequence). The chain's CDR3 is CASSPDGYPYEQYF.

This sequence joins TRBV27 and TRBJ2-1; TCRdb's assignment of TRBD1 cannot be checked, as there is no DNA. The length of the CDR3 is 14 residues. Germline CDR1 reads MNHEY; CDR2 reads SMNVEV (reference sequence). CDR3 sequence reads: CASTEQGSYNEQFF.

This sequence joins TRBV27 and TRBJ2-1; the TCRdb call, TRBD1, lacks DNA for checking. This CDR3 has 15 residues. Germline values: CDR1 MNHEY, CDR2 SMNVEV (reference sequence). CDR3 sequence reads: CAVARGTTSYNEQFF.

The chain combines TRBV27 with TRBJ2-7. This CDR3 comprises 14 residues. Germline CDR1 is MNHEY and CDR2 is SMNVEV (reference sequence). The CDR3 sequence is CASSLGGRTHEQYF.

The chain carries TRBV7-6 and TRBJ2-1; TCRdb indicates TRBD2, and absent DNA this call remains unverified. CDR1 is SGHVS, CDR2 FNYEAQ, per germline. The CDR3 sequence is 16 residues long. Here the CDR3 reads CASSLIAGGPSSEQFF.

This chain links TRBV12-3 or TRBV12-4 with TRBJ1-2; TCRdb calls TRBD1, which cannot be checked without DNA. The CDR3 extends over 13 amino acids. CDR3 in amino acids: CASSGDIYYGYTF.

This chain links TRBV12-3 or TRBV12-4 with TRBJ2-2. The CDR3 consists of 15 residues. This chain's CDR3 is CASSLRDGSAGELFF.

This chain joins TRBV7-6 and TRBJ2-3; TCRdb calls TRBD1, which cannot be checked without DNA. Germline V lookup: CDR1 SGHVS, CDR2 FNYEAQ. CDR3 length: 16 residues. This CDR3 reads CASSPLWTPGTDTQYF.